These 5 T cell receptor beta chains were all obtained from the same sample, sequenced in a study of blood T cell repertoires in COVID-19. Assay used: immunoSEQ multiplex PCR; TCRdb lists only in-frame clones, some missing. The sample holds around 300,000 clones, 90% seen once. The sample consisted of PBMCs or T cells enriched from blood (not recorded which). These receptors came from a woman between 18 and 29 years old with acute COVID-19.

The chain carries TRBV4-1 and TRBJ2-7; D is possibly TRBD1 (5 bases). V was trimmed by 0 bases and J by 4 bases, leaving 13 bases between them. This CDR3 is 15 amino acids long. Germline V CDR1 and CDR2: MGHRA, YSYEKL. CDR3 DNA: TGCGCCAGCAGCCAAGATAATGGGCAGGGATACGAGCAGTACTTC. It encodes CASSQDNGQGYEQYF.

This sequence joins TRBV7-8 and TRBJ2-1; 7 bases align to TRBD2. V dropped 4 bases and J dropped 8; count of bases not matched to a gene: 5. The CDR3 consists of 13 residues. Germline values: CDR1 SGHVS, CDR2 FQNEAQ. The CDR3 protein is CASSWTRDHEQFF. The DNA of the CDR3 is TGTGCCAGCAGCTGGACTAGAGACCATGAGCAGTTCTTC.

The V gene is TRBV5-4, the J gene TRBJ2-3; 7 nucleotides match TRBD2. Trimming took 4 bases from V and 4 from J; bases not matched to a gene: 9. The CDR3 has 15 amino acids. CDR1 and CDR2 from the germline V gene are SGHNT and YYREEE (reference sequence). The CDR3 DNA sequence: TGTGCCAGCAGCGAGACCAGCGGGATCGCAGATACGCAGTATTTT. This sequence encodes CASSETSGIADTQYF.

The CDR3 DNA reads TGTGCCAGCAGCTTAGTATTTGCTTACAGGGAAGGCACTGAAGCTTTCTTT. It codes for CASSLVFAYREGTEAFF. V gene TRBV7-8 combines with J gene TRBJ1-1, with a weak D call TRBD1 (6 bases). The germline V gene has CDR1 SGHVS and CDR2 FQNEAQ. The CDR3 has 17 residues. V was pared by 1 base and J by 4 bases, with 19 bases between.

Only a few counts were recorded for this clone. This rearrangement joins TRBV19 to TRBJ2-3; a possible D gene is TRBD2 (5 bases). CDR1 LNHDA and CDR2 SQIVND come from the germline V gene (reference sequence). The CDR3 contains 15 residues. The V end was cut by 3 bases, the J end by 0 bases, with 10 bases between. The CDR3: CASSIFGISTDTQYF. DNA of the CDR3: TGTGCCAGTAGTATTTTCGGGATAAGCACAGATACGCAGTATTTT.